One and the same sample provided the 27 T cell receptor beta chains below, sequenced in a study of identical twins. TCRdb analysed the 5' RACE reads with MiXCR anew, one entry per CDR3 protein. The repertoire holds 350,000 to 450,000 distinct CDR3 sequences, with around a sixth as singletons. The sequenced material came from naive T cells sorted from blood. These receptors were obtained from a man aged 50-59 years in good health.

V gene TRBV4-2 combines with J gene TRBJ1-1; D is undetermined. V was pared by 0 bases and J by 6 bases, with 8 bases between. Germline lookup yields CDR1 LGHNA and CDR2 YNFKEQ. There are 13 residues in the CDR3. The DNA of the CDR3 is TGTGCCAGCAGCCAAGATTTGGGCCCTGAAGCTTTCTTT. Its protein is CASSQDLGPEAFF.

This clonotype was found a few times. V and J are TRBV25-1 and TRBJ2-7; a possible D gene is TRBD2 (5 bases). This CDR3 comprises 14 residues. V was pared by 1 base and J by 7 bases, with 14 bases between. Germline CDR1 and CDR2: MGHDK and SYGVNS. CDR3 coding DNA: TGTGCCAGCAGTGAATCTACAATTTCGGGAGAGCAGTACTTC. Protein sequence: CASSESTISGEQYF.

DNA for the CDR3: TGCAGTGCTGGCGGGACTAACTATGGCTACACCTTC. Protein: CSAGGTNYGYTF. The chain joins TRBV20-1 to TRBJ1-2; D call uncertain. The CDR3 extends over 12 amino acids. V was cut by 5 bases and J by 0 bases, with 7 bases left in between. Germline V lookup: CDR1 DFQATT, CDR2 SNEGSKA (reference sequence).

This clonotype was found a few times. The CDR3 reads CASSQVEYSMGLKYNEQFF. The CDR3 region has the DNA TGCGCCAGCAGCCAAGTGGAGTACTCAATGGGACTAAAGTACAATGAGCAGTTCTTC. The chain combines TRBV4-3 with TRBJ2-1; TRBD2 matches 7 bases. This CDR3 contains 19 residues. Trimming at V came to 1 base and at J to 4 bases, leaving 16 bases not matched to a gene. Germline V gene data show CDR1 as LGHNA and CDR2 as YSLEER.

V usage is TRBV4-2 and J usage is TRBJ2-7, with 8 bases identical to TRBD2. The CDR3 is 16 residues long. The germline gives CDR1 LGHNA, CDR2 YNFKEQ. Trimming took 0 bases from V and 3 from J; bases not matched to a gene: 7. The CDR3, as DNA: TGTGCCAGCAGCCAAGATCTTTGGCGGGGGGACTACGAGCAGTACTTC. Protein product: CASSQDLWRGDYEQYF.

The chain uses TRBV12-3 or TRBV12-4 and TRBJ1-5, with D hard to call. This CDR3 comprises 16 residues. V gave up 6 bases and J gave up 0 bases, with 15 bases separating them. CDR3 DNA sequence: TGTGCCAGCAGAGCGGACGGAGGAGGTAGCAATCAGCCCCAGCATTTT. It is translated as CASRADGGGSNQPQHF.

This clonotype has only a few counts. The CDR3, as DNA: TGCAGTGCTATTCTAGCGGGGGCCTTCCTCACAGATACGCAGTATTTT. Translation gives CSAILAGAFLTDTQYF. V and J are TRBV20-1 and TRBJ2-3, with 10 bases fitting TRBD2. Germline V CDR1 and CDR2: DFQATT, SNEGSKA (reference sequence). This CDR3 region has 16 residues. V lost 4 bases to trimming and J lost 2 bases; unmatched junction nucleotides: 9.

The chain has TRBV15 and TRBJ1-5; no clear D gene. CDR1 LNHNV and CDR2 YYDKDF come from the germline V gene (reference sequence). The CDR3 is 12 residues long. V was shortened by 5 bases and J by 4 bases, with 6 bases between the two germline ends. The CDR3 is CATSLPNQPQHF. CDR3 sequence (DNA): TGTGCCACCAGCTTACCGAATCAGCCCCAGCATTTT.

The gene calls are TRBV7-2 and TRBJ2-5; a weak D match, TRBD2 (6 bases). CDR1 is SGHTA and CDR2 is FQGNSA in the germline V gene. This CDR3 is built from 14 residues. V was shortened by 5 bases and J by 4 bases, with 14 bases between the two germline ends. The CDR3 bases are TGTGCCAGCAGCCCTGGCGGCGGGGTAGAGACCCAGTACTTC. As protein: CASSPGGGVETQYF.

A few counts support this clonotype. The CDR3 region is CASNDGGRIWDEQFF. Written as DNA, the CDR3 is TGTGCCAGTAACGACGGGGGGAGGATCTGGGATGAGCAGTTCTTC. This rearrangement joins TRBV19 to TRBJ2-1; 7 nucleotides agree with TRBD2. The CDR3 covers 15 residues. Germline CDR1 reads LNHDA; CDR2 reads SQIVND (reference sequence). With V trimmed by 7 bases and J by 8 bases, 14 bases remained unmatched.

This clonotype was counted between two and nine times. The rearrangement links TRBV4-3 to TRBJ2-7; 7 bases fit TRBD1. Germline loops: CDR1 LGHNA, CDR2 YSLEER. The CDR3 sequence is 16 residues long. The V and J ends lost 2 bases and 0 bases, in that order; junction bases with no gene match: 7. The chain's CDR3 is CASSQIQGHSSYEQYF. The CDR3 region has the DNA TGCGCCAGCAGCCAAATACAGGGGCATAGCTCCTACGAGCAGTACTTC.

This clonotype has more than one count but fewer than ten. This rearrangement joins TRBV7-2 to TRBJ1-5; D unclear. Germline CDR1 SGHTA, CDR2 FQGNSA. The V end was cut by 2 bases, the J end by 0 bases, with 11 bases between. The CDR3 length is 16 residues. This CDR3 is CASSLRPVGSNQPQHF. The CDR3 nucleotides read TGTGCCAGCAGCTTACGTCCGGTGGGTAGCAATCAGCCCCAGCATTTT.

This clonotype was seen at least ten times. CDR3 coding DNA: TGTGCCAGCAGCTTTGGGACAGGGACTAATTCACCCCTCCACTTT. It codes for CASSFGTGTNSPLHF. The chain is built from TRBV7-9 and TRBJ1-6, with TRBD1 matching 9 bases. Trimming cost V 3 bases and J 6 bases; bases outside gene matches: 3. The CDR3 contains 15 residues. CDR1 and CDR2 (germline): SEHNR, FQNEAQ (reference sequence).

Remarks on this clonotype: This may be a read error: a much more frequent sequence differs by one nucleotide. This sequence joins TRBV14 and TRBJ2-5; 7 nucleotides align to TRBD1. This CDR3 has 16 residues. CDR1 is SGHDN, CDR2 FVKESK, per germline. The CDR3, as DNA: TGTGCCAGCAGCCAAGGGGCGACAGGGACAAAAGAGACCCGGTACTTC. Its protein is CASSQGATGTKETRYF.

This clonotype occurred many times. The chain combines TRBV5-1 with TRBJ2-1, with 12 nucleotides matching TRBD2. V gave up 3 bases and J gave up 2 bases; unmatched junction bases: 3. There are 16 residues in the CDR3. The germline gives CDR1 SGHRS, CDR2 YFSETQ. CDR3 sequence: CASSSRLAGAYNEQFF. Here the CDR3 DNA reads TGCGCCAGCAGCTCCCGACTAGCGGGGGCCTACAATGAGCAGTTCTTC.

The V call is TRBV10-1, the J call TRBJ1-2; unclear D gene. The V gene lost 0 bases and the J gene lost 2 bases, with 4 bases spanning the gap. CDR1 and CDR2 (germline): WNHNN, SYGVQD (reference sequence). The CDR3 consists of 13 residues. CDR3 in amino acids: CASSESDNYGYTF. DNA of the CDR3: TGCGCCAGCAGTGAGTCGGACAACTATGGCTACACCTTC.

This clonotype was counted many times. This chain links TRBV7-9 with TRBJ2-3; TRBD2 matches 8 bases. In germline, CDR1 is SEHNR, CDR2 FQNEAQ (reference sequence). Trimming at V came to 1 base and at J to 0 bases, leaving 6 bases not matched to a gene. CDR3 size: 17 residues. The CDR3 region has the DNA TGTGCCAGCAGCTTAGTCAATAGCGGGATAAGCACAGATACGCAGTATTTT. Its protein is CASSLVNSGISTDTQYF.

This clonotype was seen a handful of times. The chain links TRBV5-8 to TRBJ1-1, with D maybe TRBD1 (5 bases). CDR3 length: 15 residues. Trimming removed 3 bases at V and 10 bases at J, with 22 bases between. Per germline, CDR1 SGHTS and CDR2 YDEGEE. This CDR3 reads CASSSPGRGHGGAFF. CDR3 bases: TGTGCCAGCAGCTCACCCGGACGGGGCCATGGGGGAGCTTTCTTT.

This clonotype was counted a few times. The chain is built from TRBV24-1 and TRBJ2-1, with D perhaps matching TRBD1 (6 bases). The V and J ends lost 0 bases and 9 bases respectively, with 11 bases between them. The CDR3 covers 14 residues. Germline-derived CDR1 and CDR2 are KGHDR and SFDVKD. As DNA, the CDR3 is TGTGCCACCAGTGATTTGGACAGGCCTAGTGAGCAGTTCTTC. Its protein is CATSDLDRPSEQFF.

The chain combines TRBV28 with TRBJ2-7; 7 positions agree with TRBD2. This CDR3 has 14 amino acids. The germline V gene has CDR1 MDHEN and CDR2 SYDVKM. The V gene end was trimmed by 4 bases and the J gene end by 3 bases; junction bases not matched to a gene: 6. CDR3 DNA sequence: TGTGCCAGCAGTTCCCGGGGGGACGACTACGAGCAGTACTTC. It yields the protein CASSSRGDDYEQYF.

The sample holds a few counts of this clonotype. The chain is built from TRBV12-3 or TRBV12-4 and TRBJ1-1; D ambiguous. The CDR3 is made up of 13 amino acids. Between the trimmed V and J ends, which lost 2 bases and 1 base, there was a span of 5 bases. CDR3 coding DNA: TGTGCCAGCAGTTTACACCAGAACACTGAAGCTTTCTTT. Translating it yields CASSLHQNTEAFF.

This chain joins TRBV4-1 and TRBJ1-2; no clear D. This CDR3 is built from 14 residues. Trimming stripped 0 bases from V and 2 bases from J, with 7 bases between. Germline-derived CDR1 and CDR2 are MGHRA and YSYEKL. The CDR3 protein is CASSQENINYGYTF. CDR3 in DNA: TGCGCCAGCAGCCAAGAGAACATAAACTATGGCTACACCTTC.

This rearrangement joins TRBV20-1 to TRBJ2-3; 8 nucleotides match TRBD2. The CDR3 length is 17 residues. V was pared by 1 base and J by 0 bases, with 9 bases of the junction left unmatched. Germline lookup yields CDR1 DFQATT and CDR2 SNEGSKA (reference sequence). CDR3 nucleotide sequence: TGCAGTGCTAGAGGGACGGGGTCTAGCGGGAGCACAGATACGCAGTATTTT. Its protein product is CSARGTGSSGSTDTQYF.

In this sample, this clonotype turned up many times. The chain links TRBV4-3 to TRBJ2-2; 8 bases match TRBD2. The germline V gene encodes CDR1 LGHNA and CDR2 YSLEER. V dropped 1 base and J dropped 1; count of bases not matched to a gene: 2. The CDR3 spans 16 residues. This CDR3 reads CASSQASGRNTGELFF. CDR3 DNA sequence: TGCGCCAGCAGCCAAGCCAGCGGGAGGAACACCGGGGAGCTGTTTTTT.

This clonotype turned up a few times. The rearrangement joins TRBV4-3 to TRBJ2-7; D is undetermined. The germline gives CDR1 LGHNA, CDR2 YSLEER. The V gene lost 1 base and the J gene lost 0 bases, with 7 bases spanning the gap. The CDR3 extends over 14 amino acids. The CDR3 bases are TGCGCCAGCAGCCAAGTGGGCAACTCCTACGAGCAGTACTTC. This gives the protein CASSQVGNSYEQYF.

About this clonotype itself: Possible read error: a much larger clone is one base away. The J gene is TRBJ2-1, the V gene TRBV6-2 or TRBV6-3; a weak D match, TRBD1 (6 bases). This CDR3 is built from 17 residues. Trimming stripped 6 bases from V and 0 bases from J, with 18 bases between. CDR1 is MNHEY, CDR2 SVGEGT, per germline. DNA for the CDR3: TGTGCCAGCAGATCCTCCGGGACAAGGGGCTCCTACAATGAGCAGTTCTTC. Amino acids: CASRSSGTRGSYNEQFF.

In this sample, this clonotype turned up a few times. CDR3 region: CASSQTGRAEQYF. CDR3 DNA sequence: TGTGCCAGCAGCCAAACAGGGAGGGCTGAGCAGTACTTC. The chain uses TRBV3-1 and TRBJ2-7; D may be TRBD2 (7 bases). V gave up 2 bases and J gave up 7 bases, with 12 bases separating them. Germline CDR1 and CDR2: LGHDT and YNNKEL (reference sequence). This CDR3 has 13 residues.